A selection of T cell receptor beta chains follows, all from one sample in a study of post-analysis software for immune sequencing data. One entry per CDR3 protein results from TCRdb running MiXCR on the PCR reads. The repertoire holds hundreds of thousands of distinct CDR3 sequences, approximately 38% seen once, with roughly 13% in the top ten. Sample: blood. Receptors were obtained from a girl aged 5-17 years with multiple sclerosis. Both conserved end residues are part of each CDR3. D genes are given only for firm matches. Clone size is stated in some rows and not others, as once, few, many or a class when expanded.

TRBV3-1,.,.,TRBJ1-5,CASSREGNYQPQHF,TGTGCCAGCAGCCGAGAGGGGAATTATCAGCCCCAGCATTTT
TRBV25-1,few,.,TRBJ2-7,CASSDVRISSDEQYF,TGTGCCAGCAGTGACGTTAGGATCTCCTCCGACGAGCAGTACTTC
TRBV20-1,few,.,TRBJ1-5,CSARKWGQPQHF,TGCAGTGCTAGGAAGTGGGGCCAGCCCCAGCATTTT
TRBV6-2/TRBV6-3,.,TRBD1,TRBJ2-5,CASRPDRVRGEEQYF,TGTGCCAGCAGACCTGACAGGGTGAGGGGAGAAGAGCAGTACTTC
TRBV29-1,few,.,TRBJ2-1,CSAKGASPEGGEQFF,TGCAGCGCTAAAGGGGCTTCGCCTGAGGGGGGCGAGCAGTTCTTC
TRBV11-2,few,.,TRBJ2-7,CASSMGPAYEQYF,TGTGCCAGCAGCATGGGACCGGCCTACGAGCAGTACTTC
TRBV7-9,few,.,TRBJ2-1,CASSQTPRGSYNEQFF,TGTGCCAGCAGTCAGACACCGCGGGGCTCCTACAATGAGCAGTTCTTC
TRBV4-2,.,.,TRBJ2-5,CASSQDEGGTQYF,TGTGCCAGCAGCCAAGATGAGGGCGGGACCCAGTACTTC
TRBV6-5,.,.,TRBJ2-5,CASSYSSGTVAIEETQYF,TGTGCCAGCAGTTACTCCTCAGGGACGGTTGCAATAGAGGAGACCCAGTACTTC
TRBV5-1,.,TRBD1,TRBJ1-5,CASSWTGGSNQPQHF,TGCGCCAGCAGCTGGACAGGGGGTTCCAATCAGCCCCAGCATTTT
TRBV20-1,.,TRBD1,TRBJ2-7,CSAKLDRGLYEQYF,TGCAGTGCCAAACTGGACAGGGGGCTGTACGAGCAGTACTTC
TRBV3-1,.,TRBD1,TRBJ2-1,CASSQHLPRDRYSNEQFF,TGTGCCAGCAGCCAGCACCTCCCCCGGGACAGGTATTCCAATGAGCAGTTCTTC